This T cell receptor beta chain is drawn from a study of blood T cell repertoires in COVID-19. Study background: T cells, B-cell-depleted T cells, or PBMCs provided the cDNA or gDNA that served as material.

Trimming at V came to 0 bases and at J to 4 bases, leaving 3 bases not matched to a gene. The CDR3 spans 16 residues. Germline CDR1 reads LGHNA; CDR2 reads YNFKEQ. Sequencing was performed with immunoSEQ multiplex PCR; in TCRdb, only in-frame clones are kept and a portion is missing. This table holds about 240,000 clones, 85% to 90% found once. Individuals aged about 18 to 100 years were recruited from approximately 24 US areas. Participant reports of clinical history set cohort assignment. Donors of Cohort 3 who recovered were those that had two negative PCRs, clearance, or symptom resolution. Sequenced material: PBMCs or T cells enriched from blood (not recorded which). This TCR was recovered from a woman aged 25 to 39 who had recovered from COVID-19. V is TRBV4-2 and J is TRBJ2-1; 10 bases fit TRBD2. Here the CDR3 reads CASSQEGLAVYNEQFF. The CDR3 region has the DNA TGTGCCAGCAGCCAAGAAGGACTAGCGGTTTACAATGAGCAGTTCTTC.